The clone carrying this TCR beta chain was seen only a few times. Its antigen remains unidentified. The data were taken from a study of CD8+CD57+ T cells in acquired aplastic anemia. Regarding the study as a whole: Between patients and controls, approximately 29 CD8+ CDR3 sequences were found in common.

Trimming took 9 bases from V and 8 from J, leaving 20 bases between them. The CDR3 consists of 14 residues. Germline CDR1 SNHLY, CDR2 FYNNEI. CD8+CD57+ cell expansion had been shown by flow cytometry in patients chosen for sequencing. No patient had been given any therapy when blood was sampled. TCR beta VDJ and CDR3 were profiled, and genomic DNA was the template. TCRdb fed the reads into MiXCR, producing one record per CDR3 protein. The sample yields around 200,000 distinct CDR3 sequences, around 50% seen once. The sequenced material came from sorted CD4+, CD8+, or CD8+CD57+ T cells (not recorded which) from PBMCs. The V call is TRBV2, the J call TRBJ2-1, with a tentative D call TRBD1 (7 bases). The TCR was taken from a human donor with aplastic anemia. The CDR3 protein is CARQGQTSGDEQFF. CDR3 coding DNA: TGTGCCAGACAGGGACAGACCTCGGGGGATGAGCAGTTCTTC. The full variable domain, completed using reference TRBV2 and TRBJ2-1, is EPEVTQTPSHQVTQMGQEVILRCVPISNHLYFYWYRQILGQKVEFLVSFYNNEISEKSEIFDDQFSVERPDGSNFTLKIRSTKLEDSAMYFCARQGQTSGDEQFFGPGTRLTVL.